This T cell receptor beta chain was profiled in a study of T cell responses to AZD1222 COVID-19 vaccine. Study-wide findings and caveats: Baseline serostatus was positive in only a handful of AZD1222 recipients. Recipients of two AZD1222 doses showed rising Spike-specific TCR breadth and depth. No repertoire was sampled before or during the peak T cell response, only after it.

Remarks on this clone: The antigen is undetermined.

The data were produced by immunoSEQ multiplex PCR, yet TCRdb's version contains in-frame clones alone and is incomplete. The data show roughly 140,000 clones, approximately 78% seen once. V gave up 1 base and J gave up 4 bases, with 11 bases separating them. Germline V gives CDR1 LNHNV, CDR2 YYDKDF (reference sequence). The CDR3 is made up of 14 amino acids. This clonotype originated in an adult in good health. This specimen consisted of peripheral blood, obtained on day 0 of MenACWY control vaccination. The V gene is TRBV15, the J gene TRBJ2-7; possibly TRBD1 for D (7 bases). CDR3 in amino acids: CATSRGAGGYEQYF. DNA of the CDR3: TGTGCCACCAGCAGAGGGGCAGGGGGGTACGAGCAGTACTTC.